These 22 T cell receptor beta chains originate from one sample sequenced in a study of molecular identifiers for immune sequencing clone quantification. Each CDR3 protein is one row after TCRdb ran MiXCR on the PCR reads. The table lists some 9,000 distinct CDR3 sequences, about an eighth of them singletons. Specimen: naive CD8+ T cells from blood, with Jurkat cell RNA spiked in. Subset here: FACS-sorted CD8+CD4-CCR7+CD45RA+ naive T cells. These receptor sequences come from a human donor in good health. Some libraries in this study had Jurkat cell RNA spiked in.

The table lists this clonotype with many counts. The chain combines TRBV12-5 with TRBJ2-1; TRBD2 agrees at 11 bases. This CDR3 contains 19 residues. Per germline, CDR1 LGHNT and CDR2 FRNRAP. V gave up 5 bases and J gave up 10 bases; unmatched junction bases: 22. This CDR3 reads CASGTTGQLTSGAVGEQFF. The CDR3 bases are TGTGCTAGTGGTACCACGGGACAGTTGACTAGCGGGGCCGTGGGGGAGCAGTTCTTC.

This clonotype came up many times. V gene TRBV29-1 combines with J gene TRBJ1-1, with D uncertain. The germline gives CDR1 SQVTM, CDR2 ANQGSEA. V lost 4 bases and J lost 7, with 10 bases in between. This CDR3 is 11 amino acids long. CDR3 DNA: TGCAGCGTTGTAGGGTCCGTTGAAGCTTTCTTT. Translated: CSVVGSVEAFF. The variable domain in full, completed from reference TRBV29-1 and TRBJ1-1, reads SAVISQKPSRDICQRGTSLTIQCQVDSQVTMMFWYRQQPGQSLTLIATANQGSEATYESGFVIDKFPISRPNLTFSTLTVSNMSPEDSSIYLCSVVGSVEAFFGQGTRLTVV.

In this sample, this clonotype turned up many times. The genes are TRBV20-1 and TRBJ1-2; D may be TRBD1 (6 bases). Germline assignment: CDR1 DFQATT and CDR2 SNEGSKA (reference sequence). This CDR3 spans 13 amino acids. Trimming pared 1 base from V and 7 bases from J, leaving 13 bases between. CDR3 in DNA: TGCAGTGCTAGAGCTCGGGGGGCCCTTGGCTACACCTTC. It yields the protein CSARARGALGYTF.

The rearrangement links TRBV4-3 to TRBJ2-2; D is unclear. Germline CDR1 LGHNA, CDR2 YSLEER. Between the trimmed V and J ends, which lost 0 bases and 6 bases, there was a span of 14 bases. CDR3 length: 16 residues. The CDR3 here is CASSQDYMSWSGELFF. The CDR3 DNA follows: TGCGCCAGCAGCCAAGATTATATGTCCTGGTCCGGGGAGCTGTTTTTT.

In the case of this clonotype: One base away lies a much larger clone, so this may be a sequencing read error. V usage is TRBV28 and J usage is TRBJ1-2; 9 bases are a match to TRBD1. Germline CDR1 reads MDHEN; CDR2 reads SYDVKM. The J segment lost 3 bases and the V segment lost 8 bases, leaving 16 bases of the junction unmatched. CDR3 size: 17 residues. The CDR3 region has the DNA TGTGCCAGCGGTCCTAGTGGACAGGGGCATCACGACTATGGCTACACCTTC. It is translated as CASGPSGQGHHDYGYTF.

This clonotype was counted many times. This chain connects TRBV19 to TRBJ1-1, with no clear D. The V end was cut by 4 bases, the J end by 7 bases, with 10 bases between. Looked up from germline, CDR1 is LNHDA and CDR2 is SQIVND (reference sequence). This CDR3 region has 12 residues. CDR3 in amino acids: CASSTPGGEAFF. The CDR3 DNA reads as TGTGCCAGTAGTACCCCAGGTGGTGAAGCTTTCTTT.

This clonotype was seen many times. V usage is TRBV7-2 and J usage is TRBJ2-7; perhaps TRBD1 as D (6 bases). CDR1 is SGHTA and CDR2 is FQGNSA in the germline V gene. This CDR3 has 13 residues. V lost 6 bases, J lost 3 bases, and 12 bases lay in between. The CDR3 is CASRQGSGYEQYF. The DNA of the CDR3 is TGTGCCAGCAGACAGGGATCCGGCTACGAGCAGTACTTC.

This clonotype occurred many times. The chain combines TRBV5-4 with TRBJ1-1; 11 bases agree with TRBD1. The CDR3 runs to 14 residues. Trimming took 5 bases from V and 4 from J; bases not matched to a gene: 4. Per germline, CDR1 SGHNT and CDR2 YYREEE (reference sequence). CDR3 coding DNA: TGTGCCAGCAGGTACGGGACAGGGGGCACTGAAGCTTTCTTT. Translation: CASRYGTGGTEAFF. Variable domain in full (rest from reference TRBV5-4 and TRBJ1-1): ETGVTQSPTHLIKTRGQQVTLRCSSQSGHNTVSWYQQALGQGPQFIFQYYREEENGRGNFPPRFSGLQFPNYSSELNVNALELDDSALYLCASRYGTGGTEAFFGQGTRLTVV.

This clonotype occurred many times. The rearrangement links TRBV27 to TRBJ1-5; 8 bases match TRBD1. The CDR3 spans 16 residues. Looked up from germline, CDR1 is MNHEY and CDR2 is SMNVEV (reference sequence). The V gene end was trimmed by 3 bases and the J gene end by 1 base; junction bases not matched to a gene: 5. The DNA for the CDR3 is TGTGCCAGCAGTTTCAGGGGGCCATTGAGCAATCAGCCCCAGCATTTT. Translating gives CASSFRGPLSNQPQHF.

This clonotype is labeled as medium-sized (0.01 to 0.1%). The J gene is TRBJ2-4, the V gene TRBV20-1; 8 bases fit TRBD2. This CDR3 spans 14 amino acids. Germline V lookup: CDR1 DFQATT, CDR2 SNEGSKA (reference sequence). J lost 7 bases, V lost 6 bases, and 11 bases had no gene match. CDR3: CSAFSETSDNIQYF. The CDR3 region has the DNA TGCAGTGCCTTCTCCGAGACTAGCGATAACATTCAGTACTTC.

Remarks on this clonotype: The junction departs from germline at one end; a sequencing error may be responsible. V usage is TRBV29-1 and J usage is TRBJ1-1; weak D call: TRBD1 (6 bases). Germline assignment: CDR1 SQVTM and CDR2 ANQGSEA. The length of the CDR3 is 15 residues. CDR3 bases: TGCAGCGTCGACGGGACGACTAAGGGGGGCACTGGAGCTTTCTTT. It yields the protein CSVDGTTKGGTGAFF.

Notes on this clonotype: This may be a read error: a much more frequent sequence differs by one nucleotide. The chain combines TRBV20-1 with TRBJ1-4; D remains ambiguous. Germline V gene lookup returns CDR1 DFQATT and CDR2 SNEGSKA (reference sequence). The CDR3 contains 10 residues. The CDR3 loop is CSARGEKLSF. DNA for the CDR3: TGCAGTGCTAGAGGTGAAAAACTGTCTTTT.

This clonotype is labeled as medium-sized. V and J are TRBV27 and TRBJ2-3, with D uncertain. V was cut by 4 bases and J by 1 base, with 3 bases left in between. The CDR3 spans 12 residues. In germline, CDR1 is MNHEY, CDR2 SMNVEV (reference sequence). The chain's CDR3 is CASSSRTDTQYF. CDR3 in DNA: TGTGCCAGCAGTTCCCGCACAGATACGCAGTATTTT.

On this clonotype itself: A much larger clone differs from this one at a single base, so this may be a read error. In this CDR3 the conserved last residue, phenylalanine or tryptophan, is missing, so a read error is likely. The rearrangement uses TRBV19 and TRBJ1-5; D not resolved. With 3 bases removed from V and 4 bases from J, the gap between germline ends came to 16 bases. The CDR3 length is 16 residues. Germline CDR1 LNHDA, CDR2 SQIVND (reference sequence). The CDR3 sequence is CASSIFAGSTNQPQHL. As DNA, the CDR3 is TGTGCCAGTAGTATTTTCGCTGGATCGACTAATCAGCCCCAGCATCTT.

This clonotype was found many times. A much larger clonotype is one base distant, so this may be a read error. The V and J genes are TRBV29-1 and TRBJ2-1; 7 nucleotides line up with TRBD2. The CDR3 runs 13 residues. The germline gives CDR1 SQVTM, CDR2 ANQGSEA. CDR3 residues: CSVEAGGLNEKFF. CDR3 DNA sequence: TGCAGCGTTGAAGCGGGAGGTTTAAATGAGAAGTTCTTC.

In this sample, this clonotype turned up many times. For the CDR3, the DNA is TGTGCCAGCAGCTCCCGGTTGGGCAATCAGCCCCAGCATTTT. Amino acid sequence: CASSSRLGNQPQHF. The rearrangement uses TRBV13 and TRBJ1-5; no definite D call. Looked up from germline, CDR1 is PRHDT and CDR2 is FYEKMQ (reference sequence). V was cut by 4 bases and J by 2 bases, with 9 bases left in between. This CDR3 has 14 amino acids.

Turning to this clonotype: A much larger clone lies one base from this, so it may be a read error. The rearrangement joins TRBV29-1 to TRBJ2-2, with D perhaps assigned TRBD1 or TRBD2 (5 bases each). CDR3 length: 12 residues. The ends were cut back, 2 bases at V and 7 bases at J, with 8 bases in the middle. In germline, CDR1 is SQVTM, CDR2 ANQGSEA. DNA for the CDR3: TGCAGCGTTGAATCAGGGAGCGGGGAGCTGTTTTTT. This gives the protein CSVESGSGELFF.

This clonotype showed up just a few times. The gene calls are TRBV28 and TRBJ2-1; 13 nucleotides match TRBD2. Germline V gene sequence: CDR1 MDHEN, CDR2 SYDVKM. The CDR3 has 15 amino acids. With V trimmed by 6 bases and J by 7 bases, 6 bases remained unmatched. In DNA, the CDR3 is TGTGCCAGCAGGGAACTAGCGGGAGGGCCAAATGAGCAGTTCTTC. Translated, it gives CASRELAGGPNEQFF.

With respect to this clonotype: It is likely a read error, because the conserved phenylalanine at the end of the CDR3 is missing. The chain joins TRBV4-2 to TRBJ2-7, with 10 nucleotides matching TRBD2. The CDR3 covers 18 residues. Per germline, CDR1 LGHNA and CDR2 YNFKEQ. V lost 2 bases to trimming and J lost 2 bases; unmatched junction nucleotides: 12. The CDR3 loop reads CASSQLRVDTSGTYEQYS. The CDR3 nucleotides are TGTGCCAGCAGCCAATTAAGGGTTGATACTAGCGGGACCTACGAGCAGTACTCC.

By proportion, this clonotype is medium-sized. The genes are TRBV6-5 and TRBJ1-1; possible D gene TRBD1, 5 bases. The V gene's germline CDR1 is MNHEY and CDR2 SVGAGI. The germline V and J ends were trimmed by 5 bases and 0 bases, with 10 bases remaining between them. The CDR3 has 14 residues. The CDR3 region has the DNA TGTGCCAGCAGTGAGGGGCCATTGAACACTGAAGCTTTCTTT. Translation gives CASSEGPLNTEAFF.

Within the sample, this clonotype is medium-sized. The chain links TRBV29-1 to TRBJ2-3; D uncertain. This CDR3 has 11 amino acids. The V end was cut by 6 bases, the J end by 6 bases, with 10 bases between. Germline assignment: CDR1 SQVTM and CDR2 ANQGSEA. The CDR3 DNA follows: TGCAGCGTAAGAGCCCGTGATACGCAGTATTTT. Encoded protein: CSVRARDTQYF.

This chain links TRBV7-9 with TRBJ2-7; D possibly corresponds to TRBD2 (5 bases). Looked up from germline, CDR1 is SEHNR and CDR2 is FQNEAQ (reference sequence). Trimming removed 3 bases from V and 2 bases from J, with 11 bases in between. The CDR3 sequence is 14 residues long. The CDR3 protein is CASSFETTTYEQYF. The CDR3 DNA reads as TGTGCCAGCAGCTTCGAGACTACTACCTACGAGCAGTACTTC.